What follows are 19 T cell receptor beta chains derived from one specimen sequenced in a study of shared clonotypes between healthy human individuals. Sequencing used immunoSEQ multiplex PCR; TCRdb keeps in-frame clones, though not all of them. The sample includes roughly 300,000 clones, more than 60% of them seen just once. Sequencing was performed on memory CD4+ T cells sorted from blood. The subset here: CD45RA-negative fraction. The source is a man aged 30-40 years in good health.

This rearrangement joins TRBV29-1 to TRBJ2-3; D gene uncertain. Germline CDR1 is SQVTM and CDR2 is ANQGSEA. CDR3 length: 10 amino acids. V lost 7 bases and J lost 1, with 3 bases in between. In nucleotides, the CDR3 is TGCAGCGCGGGCACAGATACGCAGTATTTT. It yields the protein CSAGTDTQYF.

This clone was counted ten times or more. This rearrangement joins TRBV19 to TRBJ2-3; TRBD2 matches at 11 bases. V lost 5 bases to trimming and J lost 2 bases; unmatched junction nucleotides: 6. CDR1 is LNHDA, CDR2 SQIVND, per germline (reference sequence). This CDR3 region has 16 residues. Here the CDR3 DNA reads TGTGCCAGTAGTTTCCTAGCGGGAGGAACCACAGATACGCAGTATTTT. Translated: CASSFLAGGTTDTQYF.

In this sample, this clone turned up once. The chain couples TRBV28 to TRBJ1-2, with D perhaps matching TRBD1 (6 bases). The V end was cut by 7 bases, the J end by 7 bases, with 16 bases between. Looked up from germline, CDR1 is MDHEN and CDR2 is SYDVKM. The CDR3 length is 13 residues. CDR3 nucleotide sequence: TGTGCCAGCACCTTAAGGGGGGGCTCTGGCTACACCTTC. It encodes CASTLRGGSGYTF.

The genes are TRBV27 and TRBJ2-3; TRBD1 or TRBD2 may be the D gene (5 bases each). V dropped 5 bases and J dropped 1 base, with 13 bases sitting between them. Per germline, CDR1 MNHEY and CDR2 SMNVEV (reference sequence). CDR3 length: 15 residues. The CDR3 sequence: CASSIRDQRTDTQYF. The CDR3 region has the DNA TGTGCCAGCAGTATACGGGACCAGCGCACAGATACGCAGTATTTT.

V gene TRBV5-4 combines with J gene TRBJ2-7; TRBD2 agrees at 11 bases. The CDR3 spans 16 residues. The V gene's germline CDR1 is SGHNT and CDR2 YYREEE (reference sequence). Trimming took 3 bases from V and 5 from J; bases not matched to a gene: 10. CDR3 in DNA: TGTGCCAGCAGCTCACGGATTAGCGGGAGGGTTGACGAGCAGTACTTC. Protein sequence: CASSSRISGRVDEQYF.

CDR3 sequence reads: CSVDISYNEQFF. In nucleotides, the CDR3 is TGCAGCGTTGACATTTCTTACAATGAGCAGTTCTTC. The chain uses TRBV29-1 and TRBJ2-1; D not certain. The germline V and J ends were trimmed by 3 bases and 4 bases, with 7 bases remaining between them. This CDR3 has 12 residues. CDR1 is SQVTM and CDR2 is ANQGSEA in the germline V gene.

J is TRBJ2-1 and V is TRBV15, with TRBD2 identical over 9 bases. This CDR3 is built from 17 residues. The V and J ends lost 0 bases and 12 bases, in that order; junction bases with no gene match: 15. The germline gives CDR1 LNHNV, CDR2 YYDKDF (reference sequence). CDR3: CATSRDLYRSGGKSQFF. The CDR3 DNA reads TGTGCCACCAGCAGAGATTTGTACCGTAGCGGGGGTAAGTCGCAGTTCTTC.

The rearrangement links TRBV5-1 to TRBJ1-3; D remains unclear. Trimming left V 0 bases short and J 2 bases short, with 9 bases between. This CDR3 comprises 15 residues. Per the germline V gene, CDR1 is SGHRS and CDR2 is YFSETQ. In nucleotides, the CDR3 is TGCGCCAGCAGCTTGGCCTCAGGTGCTGGAAACACCATATATTTT. It encodes CASSLASGAGNTIYF.

This clone was detected only once. The chain has TRBV21-1 and TRBJ2-1; the tabulated D call, TRBD2, remains unverified against the DNA. TRBV21-1 is marked as a pseudogene. This CDR3 has 15 amino acids. The CDR3 spells CASSPEAAVYNEQFF. The CDR3 bases are TGTGCCAGCAGTCCGGAAGCAGCGGTCTACAATGAGCAGTTCTTC.

The chain uses TRBV5-4 and TRBJ2-4; TRBD2 matches at 7 bases. The germline CDR1 and CDR2 sequences are SGHNT and YYREEE (reference sequence). Unmatched junction bases numbered 12, after V lost 4 bases and J lost 8 bases. This CDR3 comprises 15 residues. This CDR3 reads CASSQSFWGGDIQYF. The CDR3 DNA reads TGTGCCAGCAGCCAATCGTTTTGGGGGGGTGACATTCAGTACTTC.

The chain carries TRBV15 and TRBJ1-4, with D possibly TRBD1 on 5 matching bases. With 0 bases removed from V and 4 bases from J, the gap between germline ends came to 15 bases. The CDR3 totals 17 residues. Germline CDR1 LNHNV, CDR2 YYDKDF (reference sequence). In DNA form, the CDR3 reads TGTGCCACCAGCAGAGATGGCTTTGGGGCCCTTAATGAAAAACTGTTTTTT. Protein sequence: CATSRDGFGALNEKLFF.

V usage is TRBV10-1 and J usage is TRBJ2-1; possibly TRBD1 for D (6 bases). The V and J ends lost 3 bases and 4 bases respectively, with 16 bases between them. This CDR3 has 16 residues. CDR1 and CDR2 from the germline V gene are WNHNN and SYGVQD (reference sequence). CDR3 sequence: CASSDPGEGRYNEQFF. The CDR3 coding sequence is TGCGCCAGCAGTGACCCAGGGGAAGGAAGGTACAATGAGCAGTTCTTC.

Of note for this clone: This may come from a read error, since a much larger clone is one base off. V and J are TRBV6-1 and TRBJ1-5; maybe TRBD1 (6 bases). Germline lookup yields CDR1 MNHNS and CDR2 SASEGT. The V end lost 5 bases, the J end lost 2 bases, and 13 bases lay between the germline ends. This CDR3 has 15 residues. The DNA of the CDR3 is TGTGCCAGCAGTCTAAGATCAGGGGGCAATCAGCCCCAGCATTTT. It codes for CASSLRSGGNQPQHF.

The V and J genes are TRBV11-3 and TRBJ2-1; tentative D call: TRBD1 (6 bases). V lost 3 bases and J lost 5, with 11 bases in between. The CDR3 is 14 residues long. Per germline, CDR1 SGHNT and CDR2 YENEEA. As DNA, the CDR3 is TGTGCCAGCAGCTTGACAGGATGGAACAATGAGCAGTTCTTC. Its protein product is CASSLTGWNNEQFF.

This rearrangement joins TRBV18 to TRBJ2-1; TRBD2 matches 14 bases. The J segment lost 8 bases and the V segment lost 3 bases, leaving 0 bases of the junction unmatched. The CDR3 has 14 amino acids. Germline-derived CDR1 and CDR2 are KGHSH and LQKENI. The CDR3 bases are TGTGCCAGCTCACCGACTAGCGGGAGGGATGAGCAGTTCTTC. Translation gives CASSPTSGRDEQFF.

This clone was found a few times. V gene TRBV5-1 combines with J gene TRBJ2-1, with 10 nucleotides matching TRBD2. The CDR3 is 15 residues long. The junction had 8 bases not matched to a gene; V was cut back by 6 bases and J by 5 bases. CDR1 SGHRS and CDR2 YFSETQ come from the germline V gene. This CDR3 reads CASKTLAGADNEQFF. The DNA of the CDR3 is TGCGCCAGCAAGACCCTAGCGGGAGCAGACAATGAGCAGTTCTTC.

This rearrangement joins TRBV28 to TRBJ2-5; D is unresolved. CDR1 MDHEN and CDR2 SYDVKM come from the germline V gene. Trimming removed 6 bases from V and 2 bases from J, with 10 bases in between. There are 13 residues in the CDR3. CDR3 loop: CASRLTVQETQYF. The CDR3 DNA sequence: TGTGCCAGCAGATTGACGGTACAAGAGACCCAGTACTTC.

Here the CDR3 DNA reads TGTGCCAGTAGTTTGGGGACTAGCGGGAACTCCTACAATGAGCAGTTCTTC. Translation: CASSLGTSGNSYNEQFF. This chain joins TRBV19 and TRBJ2-1, with 13 nucleotides matching TRBD2. The germline gives CDR1 LNHDA, CDR2 SQIVND (reference sequence). The V gene end was trimmed by 5 bases and the J gene end by 0 bases; junction bases not matched to a gene: 4. This CDR3 has 17 residues.

The chain joins TRBV28 to TRBJ1-4, with 9 nucleotides matching TRBD1. With V trimmed by 4 bases and J by 0 bases, 6 bases remained unmatched. Germline values: CDR1 MDHEN, CDR2 SYDVKM. The CDR3 is 17 amino acids. Here the CDR3 reads CASSSEQGAATNEKLFF. The CDR3 nucleotides are TGTGCCAGCAGTTCGGAACAGGGGGCGGCAACTAATGAAAAACTGTTTTTT.